This TCR beta chain was sequenced during a study of blood T cell repertoires in COVID-19 (dated by TCRdb to 2020 to 2022). Regarding the research as a whole: Samples covering the acute and convalescent phases of COVID-19 were provided by collaborators in the United States, Italy and Spain. The prospective study material was composed of cDNA or gDNA derived from T cells, B-cell-depleted T cells, or PBMCs. The dataset comprised deeply sampled blood TCRbeta repertoires from subjects exposed to, actively infected with, or recovered from COVID-19. A freely available public database, intended as a resource for researchers studying the immune response to SARS-CoV-2, is where the repertoires were released. The samples were drawn from two sources: the first 160 participants of the ongoing ImmuneRACE study, and 1,254 subjects contributed by 6 global collaborators. Sample metadata almost always included a de-identified subject ID, COVID-19 status, age in years and sex. Where available, HLA class I and class II types were obtained from metadata supplied by the sample provider rather than from assay-based typing. Study-wide findings and limitations: The quantity of clinical and demographic metadata differed by source and by participant and was supplied without curation.

V loses 1 base, J loses 3 bases, and the germline ends lie 13 bases apart. CDR1 and CDR2 are read off the germline V gene as SGHAT and FQNNGV. The CDR3, cysteine through phenylalanine, is 15 amino acids long. Only the CDR3 part of the read is kept: 45 bases, read in frame from the first base. About this clone: Its antigen is not yet known. No base-level quality is on record; no much larger clone is a single base apart.

The immunoSEQ Assay, a bias-controlled multiplex PCR, was used to amplify TCRbeta CDR3 regions from genomic DNA. The study's own analysis went as follows. Nucleated cell counts per sample were estimated from amplification of reference gene primers within the assay. To quantify the absolute abundance of each unique TCRbeta CDR3 rearrangement, sequence reads were collapsed and filtered. For each sample, productive Simpson clonality was calculated by taking the square root of Simpson's diversity index across productive rearrangements. This immuneACCESS table, as held by TCRdb, lists in-frame sequences with V and J called but not all clones. Of the missing ones, under half trace to an unresolved V gene in checked studies; the others have no known cause. D and trimming were read from the DNA, whereas the V and J calls and clone size are those reported in that table. Within this sample are 110,000 to 150,000 clones, with around 89% of them counted one time only. The ten largest clones represent around 3.2% of the sample.

Whole blood was collected in K2EDTA tubes by collaborating institutions according to the institutions' own protocols. For TCRbeta analysis, collaborator samples were shipped as frozen whole blood, as isolated PBMCs, or as DNA extracted from either sample type. The receptor chain draws on TRBV11-2 and TRBJ2-7; TRBD1 is possibly the D segment (6 matching bases). The origin of this receptor is a man aged 55 to 70 with active or convalescent COVID-19. What was sequenced was peripheral blood. The CDR3 in this case is CASSLGPSDSYEQYF. The bases read TGTGCCAGCAGCTTAGGCCCATCGGACAGCTACGAGCAGTACTTC.